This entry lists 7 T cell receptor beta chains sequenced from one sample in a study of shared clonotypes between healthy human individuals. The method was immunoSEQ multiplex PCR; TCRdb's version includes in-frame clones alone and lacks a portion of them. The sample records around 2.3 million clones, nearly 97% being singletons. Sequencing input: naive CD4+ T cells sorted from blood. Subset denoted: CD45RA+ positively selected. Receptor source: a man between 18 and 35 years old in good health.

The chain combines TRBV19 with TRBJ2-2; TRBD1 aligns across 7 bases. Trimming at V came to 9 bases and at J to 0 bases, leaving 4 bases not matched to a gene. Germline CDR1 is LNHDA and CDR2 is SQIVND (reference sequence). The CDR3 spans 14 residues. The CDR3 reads CASWDRSNTGELFF. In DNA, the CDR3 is TGTGCCAGCTGGGACAGATCGAACACCGGGGAGCTGTTTTTT.

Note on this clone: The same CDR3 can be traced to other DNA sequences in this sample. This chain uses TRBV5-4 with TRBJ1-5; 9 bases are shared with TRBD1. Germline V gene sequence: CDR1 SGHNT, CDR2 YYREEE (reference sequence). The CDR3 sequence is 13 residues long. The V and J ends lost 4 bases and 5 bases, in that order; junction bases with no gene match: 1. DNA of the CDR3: TGTGCCAGCAGCCGGGACAGGGATCAGCCCCAGCATTTT. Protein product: CASSRDRDQPQHF.

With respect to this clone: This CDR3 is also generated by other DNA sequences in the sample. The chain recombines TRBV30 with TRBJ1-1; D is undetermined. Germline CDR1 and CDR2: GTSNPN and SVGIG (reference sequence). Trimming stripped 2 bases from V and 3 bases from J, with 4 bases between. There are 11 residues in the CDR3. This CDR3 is CAWSKDTEAFF. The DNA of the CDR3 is TGTGCCTGGAGTAAAGACACTGAAGCTTTCTTT.

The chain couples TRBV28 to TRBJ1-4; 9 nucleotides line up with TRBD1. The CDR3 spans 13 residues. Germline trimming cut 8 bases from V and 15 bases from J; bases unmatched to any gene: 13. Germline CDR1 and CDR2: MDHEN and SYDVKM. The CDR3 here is CASSRQGVYGLFF. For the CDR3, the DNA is TGTGCCAGCTCCCGACAGGGGGTTTACGGGTTGTTTTTT.

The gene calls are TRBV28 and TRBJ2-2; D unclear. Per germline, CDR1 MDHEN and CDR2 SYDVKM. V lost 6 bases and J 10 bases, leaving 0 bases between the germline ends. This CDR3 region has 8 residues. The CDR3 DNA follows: TGTGCCAGCAGGGAGCTGTTTTTT. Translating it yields CASRELFF.

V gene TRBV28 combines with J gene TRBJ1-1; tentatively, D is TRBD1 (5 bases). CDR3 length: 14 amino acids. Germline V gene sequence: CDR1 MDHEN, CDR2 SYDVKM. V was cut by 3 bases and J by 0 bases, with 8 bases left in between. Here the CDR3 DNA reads TGTGCCAGCAGTTTGGACACCCTGAACACTGAAGCTTTCTTT. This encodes CASSLDTLNTEAFF.

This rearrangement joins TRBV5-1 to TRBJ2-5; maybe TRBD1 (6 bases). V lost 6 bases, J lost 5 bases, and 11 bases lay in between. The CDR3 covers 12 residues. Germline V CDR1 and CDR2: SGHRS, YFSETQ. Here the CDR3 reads CASTAQGETQYF. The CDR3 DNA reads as TGCGCCAGCACCGCCCAGGGGGAGACCCAGTACTTC.